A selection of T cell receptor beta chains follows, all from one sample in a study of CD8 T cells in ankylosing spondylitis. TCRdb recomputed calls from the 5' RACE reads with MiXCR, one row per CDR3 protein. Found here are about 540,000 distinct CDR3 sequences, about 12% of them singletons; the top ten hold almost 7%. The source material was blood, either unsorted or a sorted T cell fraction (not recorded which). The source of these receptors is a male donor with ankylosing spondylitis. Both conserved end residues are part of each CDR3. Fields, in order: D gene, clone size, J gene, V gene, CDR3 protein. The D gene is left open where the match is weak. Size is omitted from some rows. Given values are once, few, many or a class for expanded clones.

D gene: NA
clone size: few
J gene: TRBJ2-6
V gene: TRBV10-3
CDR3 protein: CAISESGRQLSGANVLTF

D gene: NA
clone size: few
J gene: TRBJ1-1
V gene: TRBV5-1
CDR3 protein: CASSLQGRDTEAFF

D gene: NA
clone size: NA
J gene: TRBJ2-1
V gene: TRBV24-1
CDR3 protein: CATSDNQNALYEQFF

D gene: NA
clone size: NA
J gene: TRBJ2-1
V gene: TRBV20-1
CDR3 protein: CSASPNRAYEQFF

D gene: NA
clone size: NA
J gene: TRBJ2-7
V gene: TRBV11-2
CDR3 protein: CASSLGAGGNYEQYF

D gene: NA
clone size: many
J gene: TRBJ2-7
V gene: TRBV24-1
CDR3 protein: CATSDYRTVYEQYF

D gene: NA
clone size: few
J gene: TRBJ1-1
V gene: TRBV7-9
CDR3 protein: CASSITGRWTEAFF

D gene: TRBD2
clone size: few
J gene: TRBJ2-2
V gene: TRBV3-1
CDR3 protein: CASSLPLPGGGTGELFF

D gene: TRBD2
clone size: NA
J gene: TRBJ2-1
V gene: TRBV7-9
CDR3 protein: CASDSSGRSYNEQFF

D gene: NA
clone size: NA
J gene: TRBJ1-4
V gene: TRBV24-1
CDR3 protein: CATSDSRRGASEKLFF

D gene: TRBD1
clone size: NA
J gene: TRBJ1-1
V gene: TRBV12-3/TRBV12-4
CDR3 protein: CASAGSGGNTEAFF

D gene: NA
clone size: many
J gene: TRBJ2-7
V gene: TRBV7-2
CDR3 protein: CASSSTPLAVEQYF

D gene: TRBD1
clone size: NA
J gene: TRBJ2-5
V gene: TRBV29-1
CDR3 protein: CSVRRRSTGRVIGETQYF

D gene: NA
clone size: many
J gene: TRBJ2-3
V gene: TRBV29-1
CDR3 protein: CSVTGTPEADTQYF

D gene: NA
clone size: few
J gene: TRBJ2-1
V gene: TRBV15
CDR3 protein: CATTRVGAGPNNEQFF

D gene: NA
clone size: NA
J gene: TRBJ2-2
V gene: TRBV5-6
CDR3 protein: CASRPFWGSYSGELFF

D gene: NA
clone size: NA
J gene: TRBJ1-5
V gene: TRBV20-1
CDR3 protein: CSASRSLSNQPQHF

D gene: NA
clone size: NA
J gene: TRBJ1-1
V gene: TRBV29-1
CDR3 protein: CSVGAVEAFF

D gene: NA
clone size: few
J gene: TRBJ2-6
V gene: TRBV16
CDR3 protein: CASSQYVSSGANVLTF

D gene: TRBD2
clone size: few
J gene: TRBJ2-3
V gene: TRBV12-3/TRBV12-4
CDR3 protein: CASSFGSGRETDTQYF

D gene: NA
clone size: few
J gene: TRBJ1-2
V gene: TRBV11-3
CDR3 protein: CASSSLREGYGYTF

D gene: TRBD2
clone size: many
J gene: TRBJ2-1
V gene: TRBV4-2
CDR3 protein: CASSQDWTSGGYNEQFF

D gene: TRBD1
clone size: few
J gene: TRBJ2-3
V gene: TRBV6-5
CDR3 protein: CASSHRTGRDTQYF

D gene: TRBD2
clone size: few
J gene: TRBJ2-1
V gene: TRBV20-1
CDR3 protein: CSARATSGRNEQFF

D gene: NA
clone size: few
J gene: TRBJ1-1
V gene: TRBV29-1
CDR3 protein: CSVAGQEAFF

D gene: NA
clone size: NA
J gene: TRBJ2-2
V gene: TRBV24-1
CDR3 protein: CATRQGQLTGELFF

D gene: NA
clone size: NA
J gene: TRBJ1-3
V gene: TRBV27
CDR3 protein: CASGTGNTIYF

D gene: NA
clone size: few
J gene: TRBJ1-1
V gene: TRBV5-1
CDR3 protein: CASSWAGDRGEAFF

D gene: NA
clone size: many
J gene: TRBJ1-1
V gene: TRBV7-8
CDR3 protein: CASSLQTRTEAFF

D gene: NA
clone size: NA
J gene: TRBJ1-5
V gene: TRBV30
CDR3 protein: CAFGTHQGQPQHF

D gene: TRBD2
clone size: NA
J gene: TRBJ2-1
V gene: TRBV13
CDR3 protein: CASSLVRREGHNEQFF

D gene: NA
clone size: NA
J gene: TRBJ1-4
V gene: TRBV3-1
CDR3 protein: CASSERVGGEKLFF

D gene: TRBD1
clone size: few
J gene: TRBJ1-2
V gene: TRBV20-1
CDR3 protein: CRLPRTGNYGYTF

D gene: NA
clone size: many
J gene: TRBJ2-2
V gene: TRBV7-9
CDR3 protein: CASSIPGNTGELFF

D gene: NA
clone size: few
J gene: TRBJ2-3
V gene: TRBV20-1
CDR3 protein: CSASRVTSTDTQYF

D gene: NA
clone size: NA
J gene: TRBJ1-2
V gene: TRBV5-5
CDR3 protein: CASSWDRNYGYTF

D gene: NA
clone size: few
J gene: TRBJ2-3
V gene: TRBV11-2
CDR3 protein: CASSLGQGLFTDTQYF

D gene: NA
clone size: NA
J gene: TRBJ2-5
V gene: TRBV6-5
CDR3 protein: CASSIPATRETQYF

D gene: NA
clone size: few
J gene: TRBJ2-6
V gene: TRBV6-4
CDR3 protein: CASSDPTSGANVLTF

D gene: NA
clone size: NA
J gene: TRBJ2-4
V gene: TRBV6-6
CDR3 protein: CASAPGNNIQYF

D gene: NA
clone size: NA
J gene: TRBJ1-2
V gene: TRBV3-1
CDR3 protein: CASSQGPSGYTF

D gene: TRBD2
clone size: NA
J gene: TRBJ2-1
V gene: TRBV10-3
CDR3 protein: CAISPTVGRAGSSYNEQFF

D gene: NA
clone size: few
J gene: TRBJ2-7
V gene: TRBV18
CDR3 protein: CASSYDAGRAYEQYF

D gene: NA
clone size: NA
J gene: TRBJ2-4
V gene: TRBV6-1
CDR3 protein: CASTRWRAEAKNIQYF

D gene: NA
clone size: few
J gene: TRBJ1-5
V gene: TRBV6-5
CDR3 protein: CASSYAEVNQPQHF

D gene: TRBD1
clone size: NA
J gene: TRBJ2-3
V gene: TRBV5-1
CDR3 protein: CASSGTGGLPRTDTQYF

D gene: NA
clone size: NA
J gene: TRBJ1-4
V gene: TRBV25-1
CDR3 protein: CASSEYQGKREKLFF

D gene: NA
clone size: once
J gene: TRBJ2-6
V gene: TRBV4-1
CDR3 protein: CASSTQGSGANVLTF

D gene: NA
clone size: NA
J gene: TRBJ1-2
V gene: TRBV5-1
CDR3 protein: CASSFASNNYGYTF

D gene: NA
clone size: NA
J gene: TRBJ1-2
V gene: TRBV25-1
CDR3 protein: CASQSRGYGYTF

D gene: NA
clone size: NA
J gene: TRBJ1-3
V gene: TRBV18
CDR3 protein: CASSPFGNIGSGNTIYF

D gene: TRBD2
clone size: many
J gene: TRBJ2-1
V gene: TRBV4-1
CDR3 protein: CASSQDQAGGIYNEQFF

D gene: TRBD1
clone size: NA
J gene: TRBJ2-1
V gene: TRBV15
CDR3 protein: CATSSDRGSLQLF

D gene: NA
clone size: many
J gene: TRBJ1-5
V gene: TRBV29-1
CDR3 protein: CSVVSGANQPQHF

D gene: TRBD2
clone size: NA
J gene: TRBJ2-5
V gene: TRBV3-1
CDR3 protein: CASSQSSGAFGTQYF

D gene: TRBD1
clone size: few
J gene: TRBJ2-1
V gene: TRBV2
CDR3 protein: CASDRDNEQFF

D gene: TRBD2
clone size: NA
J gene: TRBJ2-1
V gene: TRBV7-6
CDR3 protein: CASSSERTGLAVYNEQFF

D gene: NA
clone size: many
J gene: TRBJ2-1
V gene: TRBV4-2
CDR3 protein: CASSQAGGQGFRDEQFF

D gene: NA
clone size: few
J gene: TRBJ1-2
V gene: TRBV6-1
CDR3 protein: CASRERGGHSYGYTF